This TCR beta chain was sequenced for a study of shared clonotypes between healthy human individuals. Germline CDR1 and CDR2: SGHTA and FQGTGA. V lost 0 bases and J 6 bases, leaving 2 bases between the germline ends. The CDR3 length is 12 residues. Splitting of each subset's genomic DNA was done evenly across several immunoSEQ plates. TCRdb keeps only in-frame clones here, not all; method: immunoSEQ multiplex PCR. The repertoire holds over a million clones, with around 97% as singletons. A word on this clone: This CDR3 is also generated by other DNA sequences in the sample.

The healthy adult donors were HIV-negative and reported no recent acute infections or vaccinations. CD4+ cells underwent separation, giving CD45RA+ naive and CD45RA-negative memory subsets. The source material was naive CD4+ T cells sorted from blood. Described subset: CD45RA+ positively selected. This TCR was sampled from a man younger than 45 in good health. V usage is TRBV7-3 and J usage is TRBJ2-2, with D unresolved. CDR3 protein: CASSLTPGELFF. DNA for the CDR3: TGTGCCAGCAGCTTAACCCCCGGGGAGCTGTTTTTT. The entire variable domain, with the rest obtained from reference TRBV7-3 and TRBJ2-2, is as follows: GAGVSQTPSNKVTEKGKYVELRCDPISGHTALYWYRQSLGQGPEFLIYFQGTGAADDSGLPNDRFFAVRPEGSVSTLKIQRTERGDSAVYLCASSLTPGELFFGEGSRLTVL.